The 10 T cell receptor beta chains listed next were all sequenced from one sample in a study of a mutant IDH1 vaccine in newly diagnosed glioma. Produced via immunoSEQ multiplex PCR; TCRdb's table is partial and in-frame only. The sample lists tens of thousands of clones; roughly 73% were seen once. Their antigen targets remain unknown. Time point of the sample: week 5, during vaccination. All doses held 300 ug of mutant IDH1 20-mer peptide, with topical imiquimod. The material sequenced was PBMCs, taken from a glioma patient whose treatment included an IDH1 peptide vaccine. The source is a man over 45 with glioma.

In the case of this clone: One end of the junction is discordant with germline, which a read error may explain. The rearrangement uses TRBV4-1 and TRBJ1-1, with D maybe TRBD1 (5 bases). Looked up from germline, CDR1 is MGHRA and CDR2 is YSYEKL. The CDR3 covers 11 residues. In DNA, the CDR3 is TGCGCCAGCAGCCACGGGACTCCGATGGCTTTT. Its protein is CASSHGTPMAF.

The chain combines TRBV11-2 with TRBJ1-1; 7 nucleotides match TRBD1. The CDR3 runs to 13 residues. V lost 5 bases, J lost 7 bases, and 7 bases stayed unmatched. In germline, CDR1 is SGHAT, CDR2 FQNNGV. The DNA of the CDR3 is TGTGCCAGCAGCCGGACAGGTTCCCGTGAAGCTTTCTTT. It codes for CASSRTGSREAFF.

This chain joins TRBV6-1 and TRBJ2-1; 9 bases agree with TRBD1. The CDR3 extends over 14 amino acids. Germline values: CDR1 MNHNS, CDR2 SASEGT. V was clipped by 8 bases and J by 4 bases; unmatched bases: 6. The chain's CDR3 is CASDRQGVYNEQFF. CDR3 coding DNA: TGTGCCAGCGATCGACAGGGGGTTTACAATGAGCAGTTCTTC.

Written as DNA, the CDR3 is TGTGCCAGCGGAAGGGACGGGTTCCGGGGGGAGCTGTTTTTT. Protein product: CASGRDGFRGELFF. The rearrangement uses TRBV2 and TRBJ2-2; D possibly matches TRBD1 or TRBD2 (5 bases each). There are 14 residues in the CDR3. Germline CDR1 is SNHLY and CDR2 is FYNNEI. V dropped 8 bases and J dropped 8 bases, with 18 bases sitting between them.

The chain couples TRBV10-3 to TRBJ2-7, with TRBD1 as a possible D gene (6 bases). This CDR3 is 12 amino acids long. The V and J ends lost 3 bases and 6 bases respectively, with 9 bases between them. In germline, CDR1 is ENHRY, CDR2 SYGVKD. The CDR3 DNA is TGTGCCATCAGTGACCTGGACAGCGAGCAGTACTTC. It translates to CAISDLDSEQYF.

The chain is built from TRBV7-2 and TRBJ2-2, with TRBD1 matching 7 bases. Germline CDR1 reads SGHTA; CDR2 reads FQGNSA. Germline trimming cut 9 bases from V and 7 bases from J; bases unmatched to any gene: 11. CDR3 length equals 14 residues. The CDR3 coding sequence is TGTGCCAGTGGTATACAGGGGTTTAACGGGGAGCTGTTTTTT. Protein: CASGIQGFNGELFF.

DNA of the CDR3: TGTGCCAGCAGCGAGGGGACTTTTTCCAATGAGCAGTTCTTC. Translating gives CASSEGTFSNEQFF. The J gene is TRBJ2-1, the V gene TRBV9, with TRBD2 as a possible D gene (6 bases). CDR3 length: 14 amino acids. Trimming cost V 3 bases and J 6 bases, with 13 bases left between them. Germline V gene data show CDR1 as SGDLS and CDR2 as YYNGEE.

The rearrangement links TRBV29-1 to TRBJ1-5; TRBD1 is a possible D gene (5 bases). Germline V gives CDR1 SQVTM, CDR2 ANQGSEA. CDR3 length: 13 residues. V lost 6 bases, J lost 6 bases, and 15 bases lay in between. Here the CDR3 reads CSVITGGGQPQHF. For the CDR3, the DNA is TGCAGCGTCATAACGGGGGGAGGTCAGCCCCAGCATTTT.

A remark on this clone: The sample has other DNA sequences that encode this CDR3 too. The J gene is TRBJ2-7, the V gene TRBV2; D is undetermined. V lost 4 bases and J lost 1, with 11 bases in between. Per the germline V gene, CDR1 is SNHLY and CDR2 is FYNNEI. There are 14 residues in the CDR3. In DNA, the CDR3 is TGTGCCAGCAGTGCGGGCAGCCTTTCCTACGAGCAGTACTTC. The encoded protein is CASSAGSLSYEQYF. The full variable domain, in which reference TRBV2 and TRBJ2-7 provide the parts outside the CDR3, is EPEVTQTPSHQVTQMGQEVILRCVPISNHLYFYWYRQILGQKVEFLVSFYNNEISEKSEIFDDQFSVERPDGSNFTLKIRSTKLEDSAMYFCASSAGSLSYEQYFGPGTRLTVT.

V is TRBV6-6 and J is TRBJ1-5; no clear D gene. This CDR3 is 16 amino acids long. V lost 5 bases and J lost 0, with 14 bases in between. CDR1 and CDR2 from the germline V gene are MNHNY and SVGAGI (reference sequence). The CDR3 loop reads CASSPDPFYSNQPQHF. The CDR3 DNA reads TGTGCCAGCAGTCCGGACCCCTTTTATAGCAATCAGCCCCAGCATTTT.